This TCR beta chain appears in the sequencing data of a study of CD8 T cells in ankylosing spondylitis. Making the TCR beta libraries involved quantitative 5'-RACE with molecular barcodes. TCRdb itself ran the 5' RACE reads through MiXCR, one entry per CDR3 protein. Among roughly 670,000 distinct CDR3 sequences listed, under 20% were seen once. In its sample, this clonotype was seen many times. Antigen: not known. This CDR3 spans 13 amino acids. The V end lost 3 bases, the J end lost 5 bases, and 12 bases lay between the germline ends. In germline, CDR1 is DFQATT, CDR2 SNEGSKA (reference sequence). Study-wide results and limits: Past research had described some motif variants in reactive arthritis synovial fluid and blood. In peripheral blood, disease-linked CD8+ clones occurred at relatively low frequencies. In ankylosing spondylitis blood, a motif of seven or eight highly homologous TCR beta variants appeared characteristic.

The sequencing input was blood, either unsorted or a sorted T cell fraction (not recorded which). This clonotype was obtained from a male donor with ankylosing spondylitis. The chain is built from TRBV20-1 and TRBJ2-3; D gene ambiguous. CDR3 bases: TGCAGTGCTAGGGCTGGGTGGGGAGATACGCAGTATTTT. It codes for CSARAGWGDTQYF.